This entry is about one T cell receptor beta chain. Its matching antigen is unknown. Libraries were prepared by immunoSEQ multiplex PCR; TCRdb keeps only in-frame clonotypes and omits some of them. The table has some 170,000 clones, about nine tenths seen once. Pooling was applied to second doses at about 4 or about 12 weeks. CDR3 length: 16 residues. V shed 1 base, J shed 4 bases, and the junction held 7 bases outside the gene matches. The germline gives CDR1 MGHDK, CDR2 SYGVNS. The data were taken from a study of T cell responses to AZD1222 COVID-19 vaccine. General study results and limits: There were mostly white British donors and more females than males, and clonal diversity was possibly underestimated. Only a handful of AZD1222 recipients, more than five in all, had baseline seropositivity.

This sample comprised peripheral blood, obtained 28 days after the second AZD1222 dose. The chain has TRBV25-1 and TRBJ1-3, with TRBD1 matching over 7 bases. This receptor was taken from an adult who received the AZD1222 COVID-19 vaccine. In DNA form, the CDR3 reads TGTGCCAGCAGTGAATCTCCACAGGGGACCGGAAACACCATATATTTT. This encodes CASSESPQGTGNTIYF.